These 24 T cell receptor beta chains originate from one sample sequenced in a study of PD-1 blockade in classical Hodgkin lymphoma. Measured with immunoSEQ multiplex PCR; TCRdb has only the in-frame clones, and not every one. Of approximately 34,000 clones detected, more than 65% appear once; the ten largest clones hold less than 20%. All trial patients relapsed after autologous stem cell transplantation. The sample here was peripheral blood mononuclear cells (PBMCs), taken before the second cycle of nivolumab. The receptors stem from a human donor with classical Hodgkin lymphoma.

The chain carries TRBV6-5 and TRBJ2-7; TRBD1 matches 10 bases. The V and J ends lost 2 bases and 9 bases, in that order; junction bases with no gene match: 7. CDR3 size: 14 residues. Germline CDR1 and CDR2: MNHEY and SVGAGI. CDR3 DNA sequence: TGTGCCAGCAGTTACGGGACAGGGGTTGGGAGGCAGTACTTC. It is translated as CASSYGTGVGRQYF.

This rearrangement joins TRBV18 to TRBJ1-1, with D perhaps matching TRBD1 (6 bases). The V gene's germline CDR1 is KGHSH and CDR2 LQKENI. CDR3 length: 15 amino acids. Deletions cut 3 bases from V and 5 bases from J, with 16 bases between. CDR3 DNA: TGTGCCAGCTCACCGAGGGGGGACGGAGGGACTGAAGCTTTCTTT. Translation gives CASSPRGDGGTEAFF.

The chain recombines TRBV5-1 with TRBJ1-5; 10 bases are shared with TRBD1. The germline V gene encodes CDR1 SGHRS and CDR2 YFSETQ. Unmatched junction bases numbered 8, after V lost 4 bases and J lost 7 bases. There are 15 residues in the CDR3. The CDR3 DNA is TGCGCCAGCAGCACTGGGGACAGGGGAACCCAGCCCCAGCATTTT. It translates to CASSTGDRGTQPQHF.

The chain is built from TRBV20-1 and TRBJ2-3; a weak D match, TRBD2 (6 bases). CDR3 size: 11 residues. CDR1 and CDR2 (germline): DFQATT, SNEGSKA (reference sequence). The V and J ends lost 6 bases and 10 bases respectively, with 14 bases between them. The CDR3 coding sequence is TGCAGTGCCAGTGGGCCTAGCGCGCAGTATTTT. This gives the protein CSASGPSAQYF.

CDR3: CASSSPTGELFF. DNA of the CDR3: TGTGCCAGCAGCAGTCCCACCGGGGAGCTGTTTTTT. The V call is TRBV7-3, the J call TRBJ2-2, with D uncertain. The germline V gene has CDR1 SGHTA and CDR2 FQGTGA. This CDR3 spans 12 amino acids. V dropped 5 bases and J dropped 4 bases, with 5 bases sitting between them.

The chain has TRBV30 and TRBJ1-2, with TRBD1 as a possible D gene (6 bases). CDR1 and CDR2 from the germline V gene are GTSNPN and SVGIG (reference sequence). CDR3 length: 14 residues. Deletions cut 4 bases from V and 3 bases from J, with 15 bases between. The CDR3 coding sequence is TGTGCCTGGAAGCGCCCGGGGGCGGACTATGGCTACACCTTC. Protein: CAWKRPGADYGYTF.

This sequence joins TRBV29-1 and TRBJ2-7; 7 bases are shared with TRBD1. The junction had 2 bases not matched to a gene; V was cut back by 3 bases and J by 3 bases. Germline-derived CDR1 and CDR2 are SQVTM and ANQGSEA. This CDR3 is built from 12 residues. In nucleotides, the CDR3 is TGCAGCGTTGAGGGACAGTTCTACGAGCAGTACTTC. It specifies CSVEGQFYEQYF.

This clone appeared a single time. The chain carries TRBV7-2 and TRBJ2-2, with D unresolved. The CDR3 extends over 12 amino acids. CDR1 and CDR2 (germline): SGHTA, FQGNSA. V was shortened by 5 bases and J by 4 bases, with 5 bases between the two germline ends. The CDR3 DNA follows: TGTGCCAGCAGCCAATCCACCGGGGAGCTGTTTTTT. Protein: CASSQSTGELFF.

The CDR3 here is CSGGIDTQYF. CDR3 DNA: TGCAGCGGGGGTATAGATACGCAGTATTTT. This chain uses TRBV29-1 with TRBJ2-3; D not resolved. The CDR3 runs to 10 residues. The germline CDR1 and CDR2 sequences are SQVTM and ANQGSEA. V shed 7 bases and J shed 5 bases, with 7 bases lying between them.

The genes are TRBV6-1 and TRBJ2-7; TRBD2 is a possible D gene (6 bases). The CDR3 runs to 14 residues. Trimming shortened V by 3 bases and J by 2 bases, and 11 bases separated the two germline ends. Germline V gene sequence: CDR1 MNHNS, CDR2 SASEGT. CDR3 sequence reads: CASSEVAEAYEQYF. CDR3 DNA sequence: TGTGCCAGCAGTGAGGTAGCGGAGGCCTACGAGCAGTACTTC.

V gene TRBV5-1 combines with J gene TRBJ2-5; D gene uncertain. Germline CDR1 and CDR2: SGHRS and YFSETQ. V gave up 0 bases and J gave up 7 bases, with 10 bases separating them. This CDR3 is built from 13 residues. This CDR3 reads CASSLEDVVTQYF. Here the CDR3 DNA reads TGCGCCAGCAGCTTGGAAGATGTGGTGACCCAGTACTTC.

The chain is built from TRBV7-8 and TRBJ2-2, with a tentative D call TRBD1 (5 bases). The CDR3 is 17 residues long. Germline V gives CDR1 SGHVS, CDR2 FQNEAQ. With 3 bases removed from V and 4 bases from J, the gap between germline ends came to 18 bases. CDR3 nucleotides: TGTGCCAGCAGCTTTTTTAGACAGCTAGGAGTCACCGGGGAGCTGTTTTTT. This gives the protein CASSFFRQLGVTGELFF.

The chain recombines TRBV5-4 with TRBJ1-1, with D uncertain. V lost 1 base and J lost 0, with 7 bases in between. The germline CDR1 and CDR2 sequences are SGHNT and YYREEE (reference sequence). The CDR3 spans 14 residues. The CDR3 protein is CASSLLGLNTEAFF. The CDR3, as DNA: TGTGCCAGCAGCTTGTTAGGACTGAACACTGAAGCTTTCTTT.

This clone was seen a few times. The chain recombines TRBV19 with TRBJ1-6; D is possibly TRBD1 (5 bases). V was cut by 4 bases and J by 10 bases, with 14 bases left in between. The germline V gene encodes CDR1 LNHDA and CDR2 SQIVND (reference sequence). The CDR3 sequence is 14 residues long. Here the CDR3 DNA reads TGTGCCAGTAGTACGGACCTGGGACCGTCACCCCTCCACTTT. This gives the protein CASSTDLGPSPLHF.

Remarks on this clone: The junction departs from germline at one end; a sequencing error may be responsible. The V gene is TRBV20-1, the J gene TRBJ2-4; TRBD2 matches 7 bases. The germline gives CDR1 DFQATT, CDR2 SNEGSKA (reference sequence). CDR3 length equals 11 residues. The CDR3 loop is CSARGPGTTIF. The CDR3 DNA is TGCAGTGCTAGAGGCCCCGGGACTACCATCTTC.

The chain has TRBV5-1 and TRBJ2-5, with 8 bases that match TRBD1. The CDR3 sequence is 13 residues long. Germline-derived CDR1 and CDR2 are SGHRS and YFSETQ. J was trimmed by 6 bases and V by 8 bases; bases with no gene match: 9. This chain's CDR3 is CASTSTGEKTQYF. The DNA of the CDR3 is TGCGCCAGTACGTCGACAGGGGAGAAGACCCAGTACTTC.

The chain has TRBV7-6 and TRBJ2-2, with 7 nucleotides matching TRBD2. The CDR3 is 12 residues long. With 5 bases clipped from V and 8 bases from J, the junction kept 2 bases outside the gene matches. Germline CDR1 reads SGHVS; CDR2 reads FNYEAQ. The DNA for the CDR3 is TGTGCCAGCAGCGAACTAGCGGGGGAGCTGTTTTTT. This encodes CASSELAGELFF.

The V gene is TRBV5-4, the J gene TRBJ1-5; 9 bases agree with TRBD1. With 3 bases clipped from V and 4 bases from J, the junction kept 2 bases outside the gene matches. The germline V gene has CDR1 SGHNT and CDR2 YYREEE (reference sequence). The length of the CDR3 is 14 residues. CDR3 residues: CASSSDRGNQPQHF. CDR3 in DNA: TGTGCCAGCAGCTCGGACAGGGGTAATCAGCCCCAGCATTTT.

As DNA, the CDR3 is TGTGCCAGCTCATCCACAGGATTCACAGATACGCAGTATTTT. Protein: CASSSTGFTDTQYF. This sequence joins TRBV18 and TRBJ2-3; D perhaps matches TRBD1 (5 bases). Germline CDR1 reads KGHSH; CDR2 reads LQKENI. The CDR3 totals 14 residues. Trimming left V 5 bases short and J 2 bases short, with 11 bases between.

The chain carries TRBV11-2 and TRBJ2-2, with D possibly called TRBD1 or TRBD2 (5 bases each). The CDR3 length is 15 residues. In germline, CDR1 is SGHAT, CDR2 FQNNGV. Trimming cost V 3 bases and J 4 bases, with 12 bases left between them. The DNA of the CDR3 is TGTGCCAGCAGCTTTCAGCGGACAATCACCGGGGAGCTGTTTTTT. This gives the protein CASSFQRTITGELFF.

This chain links TRBV11-2 with TRBJ2-3, with a possible D match to TRBD2 (7 bases). Germline lookup yields CDR1 SGHAT and CDR2 FQNNGV. The V end lost 3 bases, the J end lost 8 bases, and 15 bases lay between the germline ends. This CDR3 spans 14 amino acids. The CDR3 spells CASSFPGGIGTQYF. Written as DNA, the CDR3 is TGTGCCAGCAGCTTCCCGGGGGGCATAGGTACGCAGTATTTT.

The genes are TRBV11-3 and TRBJ1-4; TRBD1 matches 9 bases. Per germline, CDR1 SGHNT and CDR2 YENEEA. Losses at the gene ends were 4 bases for V and 3 bases for J; bases not matched to a gene: 3. This CDR3 comprises 15 residues. CDR3: CASSSRQGANEKLFF. As DNA, the CDR3 is TGTGCCAGCAGCTCCCGACAGGGGGCTAATGAAAAACTGTTTTTT.

The V gene is TRBV4-2, the J gene TRBJ2-3, with 8 bases that match TRBD2. This CDR3 is built from 16 residues. After removal of 1 base from V and 5 bases from J, the junction contained 8 bases not matched to a gene. Germline assignment: CDR1 LGHNA and CDR2 YNFKEQ. CDR3 sequence: CASSQAGGGRGDTQYF. The CDR3 DNA follows: TGTGCCAGCAGCCAAGCGGGGGGGGGCCGTGGAGATACGCAGTATTTT.

This chain connects TRBV7-9 to TRBJ2-1; D is unresolved. The CDR3 runs 13 residues. Per the germline V gene, CDR1 is SEHNR and CDR2 is FQNEAQ (reference sequence). The germline V and J ends were trimmed by 1 base and 4 bases, with 5 bases remaining between them. CDR3 DNA sequence: TGTGCCAGCAGCTTAGGTTTTTACAATGAGCAGTTCTTC. It yields the protein CASSLGFYNEQFF.